The 15 T cell receptor beta chains listed next were all sequenced from one sample in a study of blood T cell repertoires in COVID-19. Repertoires were generated with immunoSEQ multiplex PCR, while TCRdb's copy carries only in-frame clones and drops some. The data show fewer than 350,000 clones, with around 88% seen just once and approximately 4.3% held by the top ten. The material sequenced was peripheral blood. The receptors here all came from a man aged 35 to 55 with acute or convalescent COVID-19.

CDR3 protein: CASSIDLRRNQETQYF. CDR3 coding DNA: TGTGCCAGTAGTATAGATCTAAGAAGAAACCAAGAGACCCAGTACTTC. The chain links TRBV19 to TRBJ2-5; D gene uncertain. The V gene lost 0 bases and the J gene lost 0 bases, with 11 bases spanning the gap. The CDR3 loop spans 16 amino acids. The germline V gene has CDR1 LNHDA and CDR2 SQIVND (reference sequence).

This chain connects TRBV7-2 to TRBJ2-7, with 7 bases identical to TRBD1. Germline lookup yields CDR1 SGHTA and CDR2 FQGNSA. This CDR3 has 14 amino acids. Germline trimming cut 4 bases from V and 0 bases from J; bases unmatched to any gene: 3. The CDR3 DNA reads as TGTGCCAGCAGCTATGGACAGGTCTCCTACGAGCAGTACTTC. Protein sequence: CASSYGQVSYEQYF.

The chain carries TRBV6-1 and TRBJ1-2; TRBD1 matches at 8 bases. The germline V gene has CDR1 MNHNS and CDR2 SASEGT. The junction had 11 bases not matched to a gene; V was cut back by 4 bases and J by 4 bases. The CDR3 covers 16 residues. The CDR3 spells CASSVGQGAQGYGYTF. CDR3 nucleotide sequence: TGTGCCAGCAGTGTCGGGCAGGGGGCGCAGGGCTATGGCTACACCTTC.

The chain carries TRBV5-4 and TRBJ2-7; no definite D call. The ends were cut back, 0 bases at V and 0 bases at J, with 7 bases in the middle. Germline V lookup: CDR1 SGHNT, CDR2 YYREEE (reference sequence). This CDR3 spans 14 amino acids. This CDR3 reads CASSLDLSSYEQYF. The CDR3 DNA reads as TGTGCCAGCAGCTTGGACTTGAGCTCCTACGAGCAGTACTTC.

The chain couples TRBV27 to TRBJ2-4; no firm D call. The CDR3 totals 15 residues. Germline values: CDR1 MNHEY, CDR2 SMNVEV (reference sequence). V was shortened by 0 bases and J by 2 bases, with 8 bases between the two germline ends. The CDR3 loop is CASSLSTASKNIQYF. CDR3 nucleotide sequence: TGTGCCAGCAGTTTATCAACAGCCTCCAAAAACATTCAGTACTTC.

The chain combines TRBV6-5 with TRBJ1-4; TRBD1 aligns across 8 bases. This CDR3 has 14 residues. Per germline, CDR1 MNHEY and CDR2 SVGAGI. V shed 7 bases, J shed 5 bases, and the junction held 6 bases outside the gene matches. The CDR3 here is CASKRTGRNEKLFF. In DNA form, the CDR3 reads TGTGCCAGCAAACGGACAGGGAGAAATGAAAAACTGTTTTTT.

The V gene is TRBV12-5, the J gene TRBJ2-7; a weak D match, TRBD1 (5 bases). This CDR3 has 14 amino acids. The germline V gene encodes CDR1 LGHNT and CDR2 FRNRAP. V dropped 5 bases and J dropped 3 bases, with 14 bases sitting between them. The CDR3 is CASGPRQGFYEQYF. The DNA for the CDR3 is TGTGCTAGTGGTCCCCGGCAGGGTTTCTACGAGCAGTACTTC.

The chain joins TRBV18 to TRBJ2-2; 8 nucleotides align to TRBD1. This CDR3 is 16 amino acids long. V trimming: 3 bases; J trimming: 4 bases; junction bases outside the gene matches: 7. The germline V gene has CDR1 KGHSH and CDR2 LQKENI. CDR3 residues: CASSPEGQGITGELFF. CDR3 DNA: TGTGCCAGCTCACCGGAAGGACAGGGTATCACCGGGGAGCTGTTTTTT. Combining the CDR3 with reference TRBV18 and TRBJ2-2 gives the whole variable domain NAGVMQNPRHLVRRRGQEARLRCSPMKGHSHVYWYRQLPEEGLKFMVYLQKENIIDESGMPKERFSAEFPKEGPSILRIQQVVRGDSAAYFCASSPEGQGITGELFFGEGSRLTVL.

This clone was picked up one time. The J gene is TRBJ2-3, the V gene TRBV24-1, with 11 bases identical to TRBD2. The CDR3 loop spans 14 amino acids. Per the germline V gene, CDR1 is KGHDR and CDR2 is SFDVKD. After removal of 10 bases from V and 6 bases from J, the junction contained 8 bases not matched to a gene. CDR3 nucleotides: TGTGCCACAGCTCTAGCGGGGGGCATCGATACGCAGTATTTT. Amino acids: CATALAGGIDTQYF.

The chain employs TRBV6-6 and TRBJ1-1; weak D call: TRBD1 (5 bases). Germline V lookup: CDR1 MNHNY, CDR2 SVGAGI (reference sequence). Trimming pared 6 bases from V and 10 bases from J, leaving 18 bases between. There are 13 residues in the CDR3. Here the CDR3 reads CASSLMVGASAFF. The CDR3 DNA is TGTGCCAGCAGCTTAATGGTAGGGGCATCAGCTTTCTTT.

This rearrangement joins TRBV6-6 to TRBJ1-5; 9 nucleotides align to TRBD1. Losses at the gene ends were 4 bases for V and 3 bases for J; bases not matched to a gene: 4. Per the germline V gene, CDR1 is MNHNY and CDR2 is SVGAGI (reference sequence). CDR3 length: 15 amino acids. The DNA for the CDR3 is TGTGCCAGCAGTTCGGGACAGGGAAACAATCAGCCCCAGCATTTT. The encoded protein is CASSSGQGNNQPQHF.

The chain recombines TRBV5-6 with TRBJ2-7, with 10 bases aligning to TRBD1. J lost 4 bases, V lost 4 bases, and 11 bases had no gene match. The CDR3 runs to 16 residues. Germline CDR1 SGHDT, CDR2 YYEEEE. CDR3 sequence (DNA): TGTGCCAGCAGCCTAAGCTTAGGACAGGGGGTTTACGAGCAGTACTTC. Translated: CASSLSLGQGVYEQYF. Full variable domain (missing parts from reference TRBV5-6 and TRBJ2-7): DAGVTQSPTHLIKTRGQQVTLRCSPKSGHDTVSWYQQALGQGPQFIFQYYEEEERQRGNFPDRFSGHQFPNYSSELNVNALLLGDSALYLCASSLSLGQGVYEQYFGPGTRLTVT.

This chain links TRBV10-1 with TRBJ2-7; D unclear. Looked up from germline, CDR1 is WNHNN and CDR2 is SYGVQD (reference sequence). This CDR3 is 13 amino acids long. V was trimmed by 4 bases and J by 1 base, leaving 8 bases between them. As DNA, the CDR3 is TGCGCCAGCAGTGGTGGCCCTTCCTACGAGCAGTACTTC. Its protein is CASSGGPSYEQYF.

This chain links TRBV19 with TRBJ1-1, with D hard to call. Germline lookup yields CDR1 LNHDA and CDR2 SQIVND (reference sequence). V was pared by 3 bases and J by 7 bases, with 12 bases between. CDR3 size: 13 residues. In DNA, the CDR3 is TGTGCCAGTAGTATGAAACTAAGTCTTGAAGCTTTCTTT. Its translation: CASSMKLSLEAFF.

V and J are TRBV30 and TRBJ1-2; weak D call: TRBD1 (5 bases). V was shortened by 1 base and J by 4 bases, with 16 bases between the two germline ends. This CDR3 is 15 amino acids long. Germline V gives CDR1 GTSNPN, CDR2 SVGIG (reference sequence). The chain's CDR3 is CAWSAGAGVSYGYTF. In nucleotides, the CDR3 is TGTGCCTGGAGTGCGGGAGCGGGGGTCAGCTATGGCTACACCTTC.